Below, one TCR beta chain is given with its context. Antigen: not known. Germline CDR1 and CDR2: MDHEN and SYDVKM. This CDR3 has 13 residues. In preparing each TCR library, about 3.5 ug of total RNA was used. TCRdb reprocessed the 5' RACE reads and stores each CDR3 protein as one record, lacking DNA. The sample data list roughly 150,000 distinct CDR3 sequences. The record originates from a study of monozygotic twins with inflammatory bowel disease. Points from the study as a whole: Variability may have been added to patient repertoires by differing immunosuppressive treatments. Healthy twins showed more clonotype sharing with others than IBD patients, especially patients with disease activity.

The TCR comes from a human donor with ulcerative colitis or Crohn's disease, or a healthy co-twin of an affected twin (not recorded which). The chain has TRBV28 and TRBJ2-1. Material: blood. The CDR3: CASRSTGSGWQFF.